One T cell receptor beta chain is described in this entry. V lost 2 bases and J lost 0, with 12 bases in between. CDR3 size: 16 residues. From germline, CDR1 is MNHEY and CDR2 SVGEGT. The sample belongs to a study of control samples from healthy donors and cancer patients. This table comes from immunoSEQ multiplex PCR, and its TCRdb copy is limited to in-frame clones, with some not included. The sample holds approximately 220,000 clones, around 94% seen once. This TCR derives from a man aged 45-60 years in good health. The specimen sequenced was blood. The V and J genes are TRBV6-2 or TRBV6-3 and TRBJ2-3; TRBD2 is a possible D gene (5 bases). CDR3 sequence: CASSYGSLGSTDTQYF. CDR3 DNA: TGTGCCAGCAGTTACGGGAGTTTGGGCAGCACAGATACGCAGTATTTT.